This T cell receptor (beta chain) was sequenced during a study of glioma-infiltrating T cells after dendritic cell vaccination (dated by TCRdb to about 2016). In terms of the full investigation: The cohort comprised roughly 15 glioblastoma patients from Phase I and II dendritic cell vaccination trials, 9 newly diagnosed and 6 with recurrent disease. Survival after dendritic cell vaccination was correlated with TCR sequencing metrics, such as TIL content and the overlap between tumor and blood repertoires. Patients received autologous tumor lysate-pulsed dendritic cell vaccination between about 2003 and 2012. Each patient was given three intradermal dendritic cell vaccine injections, spaced two weeks apart, in the arm below the axilla. In glioblastoma patients vaccinated with dendritic cells, deep sequencing of TCR beta CDR3 regions served to measure the amount of tumor-infiltrating lymphocytes and to compare repertoires between tumor and blood. To make the vaccine, monocyte-derived dendritic cells were cultured for approximately 7 days with IL-4 and GM-CSF and then pulsed overnight with autologous tumor lysate.

Broad study findings and their caveats: The cohort was small and heterogeneous, and full blood and tumor sets were available for few patients, with initial-recurrent tumor pairs available for even fewer patients. TCR clonality showed no direct relationship with survival, which suggests that a diverse polyclonal response may matter. The three-group TCR overlap response model was characterized as speculative, and prospective validation of the model was stated to be required. After dendritic cell vaccination, a higher estimated pretreatment TIL content predicted longer time to progression and longer overall survival.

The time point label on this specimen signifies: after dendritic cell vaccination, including at tumor progression/relapse. Patients were selected on the basis of adequate residual fresh-frozen tumor tissue and more than two years of available survival data. An isocitrate dehydrogenase mutation was not carried by any of the glioblastoma patients, although molecular status was otherwise variable. PBMC were collected before vaccination, two weeks after the third vaccination, and at tumor progression if tumor progression occurred. The Qiagen DNeasy Blood extraction Kit was used for extraction of genomic DNA. TCRB CDR3 regions were amplified from approximately 2 ug genomic DNA, or all available DNA if less, using the immunoSEQ assay. The multiplex PCR employed 60 forward primers targeting TCR V beta segments and 13 reverse primers targeting J beta segments. Synthetic control templates were spiked into each sample at limiting dilution to estimate reads per starting template. Reads of 87 bp were generated by sequencing on the Illumina HiSeq System. The study's processing was this. To remove PCR and sequencing errors, closely related sequences were merged with a nearest neighbor algorithm. TCR overlap was measured as the percentage of unique tumor TCR beta sequences also present in the same patient's peripheral blood. Entries here come from immuneACCESS through TCRdb and include only in-frame sequences with V and J called. Some clones fail to appear in such tables; in the studies checked, an unresolved V gene covers under half of the shortfall, and the cause of the remainder is unknown. That table is the source of V, J and clone size, and D and trimming were worked out from the DNA. In all, the sample holds 75,000 to 95,000 clones, and around nine tenths of those were seen once. The top ten clones comprise about 2.3% of the sample.

To note about this clone: Its binding antigen is unknown. It has no much larger one-base neighbor in the sample; base qualities were not kept.

At the junction V is shortened by 0 bases and J by 4 bases, with 10 bases in between. There are 14 amino acids in the CDR3, from cysteine to phenylalanine inclusive. Solely the CDR3 DNA is kept, with 42 bases framed from the first base. The germline V gene sets CDR1 to SGHDT and CDR2 to YYEEEE. The sequence was collected from a human donor with glioblastoma. Sequenced material: blood, taken after dendritic cell vaccination. The chain is encoded by TRBV5-6 joined to TRBJ2-5; the D segment cannot be called with confidence. The nucleotide sequence is given as TGTGCCAGCAGCTTGGCAGGATCCAGAGAGACCCAGTACTTC. This encodes CASSLAGSRETQYF.